A selection of T cell receptor beta chains follows, all from one sample in a study of T cells in Graves' hyperthyroidism and ophthalmopathy. TCRdb analysed the multiplex PCR reads with MiXCR anew, one entry per CDR3 protein. The data contain about 420,000 distinct CDR3 sequences, 15% to 18% of them singletons. The sequencing input was blood. These receptors came from a woman younger than 30 with Graves' hyperthyroidism. Both conserved end residues are part of each CDR3. The order of the fields is clone size, J gene, V gene, CDR3 length, D gene, CDR3 DNA, CDR3 protein. A D gene is named only where the DNA matches it firmly. Not every row has a clone size; where given, it reads once, few, many or a size class.

-,TRBJ2-7,TRBV7-9,15,-,TGTGCCAGCAGCTTACCGGGTCCAGGATCCTACGAGCAGTACTTC,CASSLPGPGSYEQYF
-,TRBJ1-4,TRBV12-3/TRBV12-4,16,TRBD1,TGTGCCAGCAGGATATCCGGGACAGCTTATAATGAAAAACTGTTTTTT,CASRISGTAYNEKLFF
-,TRBJ2-1,TRBV12-3/TRBV12-4,15,-,TGTGCCAGCAGGAGCCTAGGGGACCTGGACAATGAGCAGTTCTTC,CASRSLGDLDNEQFF
once,TRBJ2-1,TRBV28,15,TRBD2,TGTGCCAGCAGTCTGGGACTAGCGGAGGGCGATGAGCAGTTCTTC,CASSLGLAEGDEQFF
-,TRBJ2-7,TRBV7-9,13,-,TGTGCCAGCAGTCAATTCCAAACCTACGAGCAGTACTTC,CASSQFQTYEQYF
many,TRBJ2-7,TRBV7-9,13,-,TGTGCCAGCAGCTTAGCACAGGGATACGAGCAGTACTTC,CASSLAQGYEQYF
-,TRBJ2-2,TRBV20-1,11,-,TGCAGTGCTAGAGTGGGGGGGGAGCTGTTTTTT,CSARVGGELFF
-,TRBJ2-3,TRBV12-3/TRBV12-4,15,TRBD2,TGTGCCAGCAGTTTCGGACTAGGGGAGATAGATACGCAGTATTTT,CASSFGLGEIDTQYF
many,TRBJ1-2,TRBV28,11,TRBD1,TGTGCCAGCAGTTACAGGGGTGGCTACACCTTC,CASSYRGGYTF
many,TRBJ1-1,TRBV16,15,-,TGTGCCAGCAGCCAATCGGTCCAAGGCCGCACTGAAGCTTTCTTT,CASSQSVQGRTEAFF
many,TRBJ2-1,TRBV7-9,15,-,TGTGCCAGCAGCTTCGTCGGGGACTCCTACAATGAGCAGTTCTTC,CASSFVGDSYNEQFF
few,TRBJ2-7,TRBV20-1,16,TRBD1,TGCAGTGCTTCCGGGACAGGGGCCCCTAAATCCTACGAGCAGTACTTC,CSASGTGAPKSYEQYF
-,TRBJ2-2,TRBV27,17,TRBD1,TGTGCCAGCAGTTTATCGAGGAGGACAGGGGCTAGCGGGGAGCTGTTTTTT,CASSLSRRTGASGELFF
-,TRBJ2-2,TRBV2,15,TRBD2,TGTGCCAGCAGTGCCGGGACTAGCGGCTATGGGGAGCTGTTTTTT,CASSAGTSGYGELFF
few,TRBJ2-3,TRBV5-1,15,-,TGCGCCAGCAGCTTGCAGGACGGTGGCACAGATACGCAGTATTTT,CASSLQDGGTDTQYF
-,TRBJ1-2,TRBV6-2/TRBV6-3,15,-,TGTGCCAGCAGCCGCTTCCCAGGGGTTGGAAGCGGCTACACCTTC,CASSRFPGVGSGYTF
many,TRBJ2-7,TRBV20-1,12,-,TGCAGTTCGACCGGATCCAGATACGAGCAGTACTTC,CSSTGSRYEQYF
many,TRBJ2-7,TRBV14,15,TRBD1,TGTGCCAGCAGCCACCGGGACAGGGCGCGACGGGAGCAGTACTTC,CASSHRDRARREQYF
-,TRBJ2-7,TRBV11-2,16,TRBD1,TGCGCCAGCAGCCAAGCCAAAAGGACAGGCCTCTACGAGCAGTACTTC,CASSQAKRTGLYEQYF
many,TRBJ1-1,TRBV7-9,15,TRBD1,TGTGCCAGCAGCTTAGAACTCGACAGGGATACTGAAGCTTTCTTT,CASSLELDRDTEAFF
many,TRBJ2-3,TRBV28,16,-,TGTGCCAGCAGTTTAAGGGGTAGGGGAAGCACAGATACGCAGTATTTT,CASSLRGRGSTDTQYF
many,TRBJ1-1,TRBV28,14,-,TGTGCCAGCAGTTTCGGACGGAGAAACACTGAAGCTTTCTTT,CASSFGRRNTEAFF
many,TRBJ2-4,TRBV28,15,-,TGTGCCAGCGGACCGCGGGTGATGGGCAAAAACATTCAGTACTTC,CASGPRVMGKNIQYF
few,TRBJ1-3,TRBV12-3/TRBV12-4,19,TRBD1,TGTGCCAGCAGTTTAAAGTTGCAGGGAATAGGGGGCCGCGGAAACACCATATATTTT,CASSLKLQGIGGRGNTIYF
-,TRBJ2-2,TRBV6-4,14,TRBD2,TGTGCCAGCAGTCTAGCGGAAAACACCGGGGAGCTGTTTTTT,CASSLAENTGELFF
-,TRBJ1-5,TRBV6-1,16,-,TGTGCCAGCAGTCCCGGCGGAGGGCAGGTCAATCAGCCCCAGCATTTT,CASSPGGGQVNQPQHF
few,TRBJ2-1,TRBV24-1,15,-,TGTGCCACCAGTGAGCCCACCTCGACTAGAGGTGAGCAGTTCTTC,CATSEPTSTRGEQFF
-,TRBJ2-5,TRBV11-2,14,-,TGTGCCAGCAGCTTGGTGATGGGGGTTGGGGACCAGTACTTC,CASSLVMGVGDQYF
-,TRBJ2-5,TRBV7-9,16,-,TGTGCCAGCAGCTTCATTGGCTTGGATCGGTCAGAGACCCAGTACTTC,CASSFIGLDRSETQYF
-,TRBJ2-1,TRBV6-1,15,-,TGTGCCAGCAGTGAGGGGACGGGTTCTAGTATAGTGCAGTTCTTC,CASSEGTGSSIVQFF
many,TRBJ2-7,TRBV6-9,15,-,TGTGCCAGCAGGGTGGACAGACAAAACTCCTACGAGCAGTACTTC,CASRVDRQNSYEQYF